The rows below give T cell receptor beta chains drawn from one sample of a study of Graves' ophthalmopathy and Graves' hyperthyroidism. TCRdb called the multiplex PCR reads again in MiXCR, with one record for every CDR3 protein. This table holds hundreds of thousands of distinct CDR3 sequences, 20% to 25% found once. Sequencing was performed on peripheral blood. The receptors were sampled from a woman under 30 with stable Graves' hyperthyroidism. Some clones in this sample may be carry-over from other donors' samples. Each CDR3 is given with its conserved first and last residue. A D gene is named only where the DNA matches it firmly. Only some rows state a clone size, as once, few, many or a class for expanded clones.

size,V,J,D,CDR3,DNA
many,TRBV12-3/TRBV12-4,TRBJ2-7,NA,CASSFGRLSYEQYF,TGTGCCAGCAGTTTCGGCAGGCTTTCCTACGAGCAGTACTTC
many,TRBV5-1,TRBJ1-1,NA,CASTLTGGTEAFF,TGCGCCAGCACCCTGACCGGGGGCACTGAAGCTTTCTTT
NA,TRBV9,TRBJ2-7,TRBD2,CASRGGSGRGSYEQYF,TGTGCCAGCAGGGGCGGTAGCGGGAGGGGGTCCTACGAGCAGTACTTC
many,TRBV5-6,TRBJ2-4,TRBD1,CASSSGTGGNIQYF,TGTGCCAGCAGCTCCGGGACAGGGGGAAACATTCAGTACTTC
many,TRBV5-1,TRBJ1-3,TRBD1,CASSSGTGINTIYF,TGCGCCAGCAGCTCGGGGACAGGGATTAACACCATATATTTT
many,TRBV12-3/TRBV12-4,TRBJ2-2,NA,CASRPNYTGELFF,TGTGCCAGCAGGCCTAATTACACCGGGGAGCTGTTTTTT
many,TRBV10-3,TRBJ1-5,NA,CAIAERSNQPQHF,TGTGCCATCGCAGAAAGGAGCAATCAGCCCCAGCATTTT
NA,TRBV5-1,TRBJ2-2,NA,CASSLTQSGELFF,TGCGCCAGCAGCTTGACGCAGTCCGGGGAGCTGTTTTTT
many,TRBV20-1,TRBJ2-7,NA,CSAMGTYSYEQYF,TGCAGTGCTATGGGAACGTACTCCTACGAGCAGTACTTC
many,TRBV20-1,TRBJ1-3,TRBD1,CSASSQGGSGNTIYF,TGCAGTGCTAGTAGTCAGGGGGGGTCTGGAAACACCATATATTTT
few,TRBV18,TRBJ1-2,TRBD1,CASSPRQGDYGYTF,TGTGCCAGCTCACCACGACAGGGTGACTATGGCTACACCTTC
many,TRBV7-9,TRBJ1-1,TRBD1,CASSLGQGEGEAFF,TGTGCCAGCAGCTTAGGACAGGGGGAAGGTGAAGCTTTCTTT
many,TRBV20-1,TRBJ1-5,TRBD1,CSASRDSYSNQPQHF,TGCAGTGCTAGCCGGGACAGTTATAGCAATCAGCCCCAGCATTTT
many,TRBV5-1,TRBJ2-7,TRBD1,CASRRTGGKGEQYF,TGCGCCAGCAGGCGGACAGGGGGCAAGGGCGAGCAGTACTTC
NA,TRBV7-3,TRBJ2-3,NA,CASSLRGAVTDTQYF,TGTGCCAGCAGCTTGAGGGGGGCTGTCACAGATACGCAGTATTTT
many,TRBV6-5,TRBJ1-2,NA,CASSPSDSGYTF,TGTGCCAGCAGTCCCTCGGACAGTGGCTACACCTTC
once,TRBV7-3,TRBJ2-5,NA,CASSLSPGAETQYF,TGTGCCAGCAGCTTAAGTCCAGGGGCGGAGACCCAGTACTTC
once,TRBV29-1,TRBJ1-2,NA,CSVGHPNYGYTF,TGCAGCGTTGGACACCCCAACTATGGCTACACCTTC
NA,TRBV3-1,TRBJ2-7,TRBD1,CASSHQGAHSYEQYF,TGTGCCAGCAGCCATCAGGGGGCACACTCCTACGAGCAGTACTTC
many,TRBV20-1,TRBJ2-5,NA,CSVAPAPPLILGETQYF,TGCAGTGTGGCTCCGGCTCCCCCCTTGATACTTGGGGAGACCCAGTACTTC
NA,TRBV3-1,TRBJ2-5,TRBD2,CASSGLAGEETQYF,TGTGCCAGCAGCGGACTAGCGGGGGAAGAGACCCAGTACTTC
many,TRBV6-5,TRBJ1-3,NA,CASSYSQGRNTIYF,TGTGCCAGCAGTTACTCGCAGGGGCGAAACACCATATATTTT
NA,TRBV5-6,TRBJ1-1,NA,CASSLGGRSVEAFF,TGTGCCAGCAGCTTGGGTGGTCGTTCGGTTGAAGCTTTCTTT
many,TRBV12-5,TRBJ1-2,NA,CASGSLSDRRVYGYTF,TGTGCTAGTGGTTCACTCTCGGACAGAAGAGTCTATGGCTACACCTTC
many,TRBV9,TRBJ2-5,TRBD2,CASSVATPTSGGAETQYF,TGTGCCAGCAGCGTAGCTACACCGACTAGCGGGGGGGCCGAGACCCAGTACTTC
many,TRBV20-1,TRBJ1-5,NA,CSARGTASTGQPQHF,TGCAGTGCTAGAGGGACAGCGAGTACGGGCCAGCCCCAGCATTTT
NA,TRBV30,TRBJ1-6,NA,CAWSQDGYITYNSPLHF,TGTGCCTGGAGCCAGGACGGCTATATCACCTATAATTCACCCCTCCACTTT
once,TRBV11-2,TRBJ2-7,NA,CASSKDGALSYEQYF,TGTGCCAGCAGCAAAGACGGGGCCCTCTCCTACGAGCAGTACTTC